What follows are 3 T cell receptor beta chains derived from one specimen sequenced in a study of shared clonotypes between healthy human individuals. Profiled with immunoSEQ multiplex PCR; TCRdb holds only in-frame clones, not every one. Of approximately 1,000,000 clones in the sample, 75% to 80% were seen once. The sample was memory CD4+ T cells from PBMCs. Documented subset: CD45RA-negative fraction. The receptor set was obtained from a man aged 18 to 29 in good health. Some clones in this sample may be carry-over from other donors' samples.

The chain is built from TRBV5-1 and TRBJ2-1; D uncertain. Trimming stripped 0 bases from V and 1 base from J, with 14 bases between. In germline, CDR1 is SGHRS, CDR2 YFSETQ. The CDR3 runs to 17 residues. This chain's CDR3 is CASSLGGLLRSYNEQFF. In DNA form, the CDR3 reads TGCGCCAGCAGCTTGGGGGGTTTATTAAGGTCCTACAATGAGCAGTTCTTC.

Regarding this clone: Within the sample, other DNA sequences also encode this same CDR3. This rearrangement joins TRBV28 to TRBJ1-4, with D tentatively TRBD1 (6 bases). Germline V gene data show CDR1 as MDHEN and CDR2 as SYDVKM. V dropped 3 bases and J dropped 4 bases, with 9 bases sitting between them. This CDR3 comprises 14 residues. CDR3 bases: TGTGCCAGCAGTTTGACGGACAGTAATGAAAAACTGTTTTTT. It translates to CASSLTDSNEKLFF.

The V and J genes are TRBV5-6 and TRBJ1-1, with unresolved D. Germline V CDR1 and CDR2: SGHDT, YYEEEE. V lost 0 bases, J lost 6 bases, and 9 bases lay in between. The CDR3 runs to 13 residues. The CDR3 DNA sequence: TGTGCCAGCAGCTTGGTTTTTGAGGCTGAAGCTTTCTTT. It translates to CASSLVFEAEAFF.